This T cell receptor beta chain emerged from a study of CD8+CD57+ T cells in acquired aplastic anemia. For the study at large: Sorted CD4+ and CD8+ cell DNA averaged 3.2 ug.

Whole-study findings and limits: Twenty-nine shared CD8+ CDR3s appeared highly expressed within patients' immunodominant clones.

The authors sequenced patients whose flow cytometry had shown CD8+CD57+ cell expansion. Acquired aplastic anemia of severe grade affected all patients. The study sampled blood from patients who had received no therapy. Profiling that covered TCR beta VDJ and CDR3 relied on genomic DNA as its template. TCRdb re-called the reads with MiXCR, one entry per CDR3 protein. Of around 430,000 distinct CDR3 sequences listed, under 40% are singletons. CDR1 SGDLS and CDR2 YYNGEE come from the germline V gene. The V end lost 5 bases, the J end lost 8 bases, and 14 bases lay between the germline ends. The CDR3 totals 14 residues. This clonotype has a count of ten or more. The antigen remains unidentified.

The sequence came from a human donor with aplastic anemia. V gene TRBV9 combines with J gene TRBJ1-6; D remains ambiguous. Material: sorted CD4+, CD8+, or CD8+CD57+ T cells (not recorded which) from PBMCs. CDR3 DNA: TGTGCCAGCAGTAACACGGGGAACGATTCACCCCTCCACTTT. This gives the protein CASSNTGNDSPLHF.